This TCR beta chain was found in a study of shared clonotypes between healthy human individuals. Measured with immunoSEQ multiplex PCR; TCRdb has only the in-frame clones, and not every one. The sample has 600,000 or so clones; roughly 95% are singletons. In the naive CD8 group, cells lacked CD45RO and were positively selected for CCR7, so terminally differentiated effector memory CD45RA+ cells were left out. The trim removed 5 bases at V and 5 bases at J, leaving 6 bases unmatched. Germline CDR1 SGHAT, CDR2 FQNNGV. The CDR3 sequence is 15 residues long. The chain carries TRBV11-2 and TRBJ2-7; TRBD2 agrees at 13 bases. Specimen: naive CD8+ T cells sorted from blood. This sequence originates from a woman aged 25 to 45 in good health. The CDR3 region is CASSPPGLAGDEQYF. The CDR3 DNA reads TGTGCCAGCAGCCCTCCCGGACTAGCGGGAGACGAGCAGTACTTC.